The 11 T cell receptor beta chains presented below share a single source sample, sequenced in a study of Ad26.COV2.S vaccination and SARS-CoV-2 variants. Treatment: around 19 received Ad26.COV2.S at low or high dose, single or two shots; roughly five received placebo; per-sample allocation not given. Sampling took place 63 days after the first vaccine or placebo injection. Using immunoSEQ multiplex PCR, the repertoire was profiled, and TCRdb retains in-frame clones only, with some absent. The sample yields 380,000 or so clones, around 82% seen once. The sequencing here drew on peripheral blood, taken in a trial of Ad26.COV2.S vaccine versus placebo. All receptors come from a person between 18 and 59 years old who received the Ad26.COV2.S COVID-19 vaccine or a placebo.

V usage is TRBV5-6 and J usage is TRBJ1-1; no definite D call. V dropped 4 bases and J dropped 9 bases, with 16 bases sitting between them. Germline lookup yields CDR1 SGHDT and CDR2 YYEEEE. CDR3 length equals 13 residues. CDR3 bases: TGTGCCAGCAGCGAATACTCGCCGCGCAAAGCTTTCTTT. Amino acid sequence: CASSEYSPRKAFF.

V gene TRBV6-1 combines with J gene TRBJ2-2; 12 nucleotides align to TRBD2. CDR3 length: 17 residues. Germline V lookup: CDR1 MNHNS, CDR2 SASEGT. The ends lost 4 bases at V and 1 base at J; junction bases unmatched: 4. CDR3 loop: CASSGLAGAQNTGELFF. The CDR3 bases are TGTGCCAGCAGTGGACTAGCGGGGGCCCAGAACACCGGGGAGCTGTTTTTT.

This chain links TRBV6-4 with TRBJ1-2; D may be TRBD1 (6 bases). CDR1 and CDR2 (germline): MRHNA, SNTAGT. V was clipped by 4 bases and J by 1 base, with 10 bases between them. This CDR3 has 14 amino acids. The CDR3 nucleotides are TGTGCCAGCAGTGGGCGACAGGTTAACTATGGCTACACCTTC. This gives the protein CASSGRQVNYGYTF.

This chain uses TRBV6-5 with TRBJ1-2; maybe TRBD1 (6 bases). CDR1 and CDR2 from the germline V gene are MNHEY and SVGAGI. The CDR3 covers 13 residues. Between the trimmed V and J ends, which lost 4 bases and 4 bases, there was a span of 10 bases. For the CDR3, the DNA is TGTGCCAGCAGTTCCAGGGGCGGCTATGGCTACACCTTC. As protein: CASSSRGGYGYTF.

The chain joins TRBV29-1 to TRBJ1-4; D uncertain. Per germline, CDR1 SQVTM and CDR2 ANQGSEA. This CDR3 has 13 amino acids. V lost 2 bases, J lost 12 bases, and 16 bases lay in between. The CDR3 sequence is CSVELLQDSELFF. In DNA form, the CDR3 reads TGCAGCGTTGAACTCCTCCAAGATAGTGAACTGTTTTTT.

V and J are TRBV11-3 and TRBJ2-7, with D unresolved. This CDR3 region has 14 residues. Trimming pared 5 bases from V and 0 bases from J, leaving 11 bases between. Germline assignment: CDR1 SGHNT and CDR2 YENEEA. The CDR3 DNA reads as TGTGCCAGCAGCCCCGGCCTCATCTCCTACGAGCAGTACTTC. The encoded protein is CASSPGLISYEQYF.

The CDR3: CASSEGGARQPQHF. The CDR3 nucleotides are TGTGCCAGCAGTGAAGGGGGGGCGAGGCAGCCCCAGCATTTT. The chain recombines TRBV25-1 with TRBJ1-5; TRBD1 might be the D (6 bases). Germline CDR1 is MGHDK and CDR2 is SYGVNS. This CDR3 region has 14 residues. V lost 2 bases and J 7 bases, leaving 12 bases between the germline ends. The complete variable domain, with remaining parts taken from reference TRBV25-1 and TRBJ1-5, reads EADIYQTPRYLVIGTGKKITLECSQTMGHDKMYWYQQDPGMELHLIHYSYGVNSTEKGDLSSESTVSRIRTEHFPLTLESARPSHTSQYLCASSEGGARQPQHFGDGTRLSIL.

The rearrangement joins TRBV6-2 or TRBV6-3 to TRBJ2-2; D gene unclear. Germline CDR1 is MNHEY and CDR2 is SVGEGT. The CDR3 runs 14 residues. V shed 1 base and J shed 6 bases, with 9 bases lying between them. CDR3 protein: CASSYWAPPGELFF. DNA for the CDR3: TGTGCCAGCAGTTACTGGGCTCCTCCCGGGGAGCTGTTTTTT.

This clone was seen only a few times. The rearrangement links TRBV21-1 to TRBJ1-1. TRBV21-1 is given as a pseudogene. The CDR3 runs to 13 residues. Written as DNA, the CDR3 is TGTGCCAGCAGCAGTGAGGTGTACACTGAAGCTTTCTTT. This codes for CASSSEVYTEAFF.

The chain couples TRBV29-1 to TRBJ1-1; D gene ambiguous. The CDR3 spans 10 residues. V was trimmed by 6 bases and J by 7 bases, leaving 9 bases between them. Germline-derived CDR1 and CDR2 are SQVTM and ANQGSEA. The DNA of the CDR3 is TGCAGCGTAGACGCTGGTGAAGCTTTCTTT. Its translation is CSVDAGEAFF.

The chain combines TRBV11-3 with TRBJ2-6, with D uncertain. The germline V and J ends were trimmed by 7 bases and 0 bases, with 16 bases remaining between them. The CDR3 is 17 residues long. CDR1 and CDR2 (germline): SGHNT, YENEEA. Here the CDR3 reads CASTLRDFDSGANVLTF. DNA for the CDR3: TGTGCCAGCACCCTTAGGGATTTCGACTCTGGGGCCAACGTCCTGACTTTC.